One TCR beta chain is described in this entry. The antigen is undetermined. Per the germline V gene, CDR1 is SGHRS and CDR2 is YFSETQ. The CDR3 totals 13 residues. Trimming took off 0 bases at V and 7 bases at J, with 10 bases between the two ends. The data derive from a study of post-analysis software for immune sequencing data. The library was made from cDNA and included unique molecular identifiers. A single record per CDR3 protein comes from TCRdb applying MiXCR to the PCR reads. The data hold 700,000 to 900,000 distinct CDR3 sequences, with just over 45% observed a single time. Study-wide points: Patients carried roughly 5 TRBV segments more frequently than controls did, and TRBV5-6, TRBV5-1 and TRBV20-1 were among them.

The clonotype originates from a girl under 18 with multiple sclerosis. The sequenced sample was blood. The chain couples TRBV5-1 to TRBJ1-2; TRBD1 is a possible D gene (6 bases). The CDR3 here is CASSLDGGGGYTF. For the CDR3, the DNA is TGCGCCAGCAGCTTGGACGGGGGCGGTGGCTACACCTTC. The whole variable domain, filled in from reference TRBV5-1 and TRBJ1-2, reads KAGVTQTPRYLIKTRGQQVTLSCSPISGHRSVSWYQQTPGQGLQFLFEYFSETQRNKGNFPGRFSGRQFSNSRSEMNVSTLELGDSALYLCASSLDGGGGYTFGSGTRLTVV.